The T cell receptor beta chain under discussion was sequenced for a study of cytomegalovirus exposure and HLA in healthy donors. Only a few counts were recorded for this clone. Its antigen remains unknown. Whole-study results and caveats: Another analysis was done later, and it associated over 15,000 TCR beta sequences with HLA alleles at 0.05 false discovery rate.

Both 60 Vbeta primers and 13 Jbeta primers went into the PCR. TCRdb's copy holds only in-frame clones and misses some; the assay was immunoSEQ multiplex PCR. In the table there are under 100,000 clones, around two thirds of which are singletons. The specimen sequenced was PBMCs. This TCR derives from a woman aged 25-40 years in good health and CMV-seropositive.

This CDR3 is CSVELAGGPYEQYF. The CDR3, as DNA: TGCAGCGTCGAACTAGCGGGGGGGCCCTACGAGCAGTACTTC. The chain has TRBV29-1 and TRBJ2-5, with 13 bases aligning to TRBD2. The J call may be incorrect, as the DNA end agrees better with TRBJ2-7. The CDR3 loop spans 14 amino acids. Germline CDR1 SQVTM, CDR2 ANQGSEA.